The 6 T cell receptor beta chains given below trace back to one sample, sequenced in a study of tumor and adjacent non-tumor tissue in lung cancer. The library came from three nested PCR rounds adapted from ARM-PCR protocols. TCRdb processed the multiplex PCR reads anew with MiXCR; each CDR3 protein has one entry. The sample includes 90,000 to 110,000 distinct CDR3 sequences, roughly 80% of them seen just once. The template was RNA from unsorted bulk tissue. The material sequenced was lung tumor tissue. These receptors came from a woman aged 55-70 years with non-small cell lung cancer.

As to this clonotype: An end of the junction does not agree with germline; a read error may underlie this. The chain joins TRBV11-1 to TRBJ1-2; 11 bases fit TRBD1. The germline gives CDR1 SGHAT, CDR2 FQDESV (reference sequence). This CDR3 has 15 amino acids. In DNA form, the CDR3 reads TGTGCTAGCAACACCGGACAGGGGGCAGGGTATGGTTACACCTTC. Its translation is CASNTGQGAGYGYTF. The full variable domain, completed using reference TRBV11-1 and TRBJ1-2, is EAEVAQSPRYKITEKSQAVAFWCDPISGHATLYWYRQILGQGPELLVQFQDESVVDDSQLPKDRFSAERLKGVDSTLKIQPAELGDSAMYLCASNTGQGAGYGYTFGSGTRLTVV.

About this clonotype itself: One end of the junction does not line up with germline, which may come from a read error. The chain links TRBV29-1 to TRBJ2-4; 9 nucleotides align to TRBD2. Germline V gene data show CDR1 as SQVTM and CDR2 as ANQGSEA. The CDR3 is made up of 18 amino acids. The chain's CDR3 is CSAVLGLAGTTAKDIQYF. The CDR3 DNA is TGCAGCGCCGTCTTAGGGCTAGCGGGGACCACAGCCAAAGACATTCAGTACTTC. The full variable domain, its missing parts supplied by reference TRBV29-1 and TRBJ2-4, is SAVISQKPSRDICQRGTSLTIQCQVDSQVTMMFWYRQQPGQSLTLIATANQGSEATYESGFVIDKFPISRPNLTFSTLTVSNMSPEDSSIYLCSAVLGLAGTTAKDIQYFGAGTRLSVL.

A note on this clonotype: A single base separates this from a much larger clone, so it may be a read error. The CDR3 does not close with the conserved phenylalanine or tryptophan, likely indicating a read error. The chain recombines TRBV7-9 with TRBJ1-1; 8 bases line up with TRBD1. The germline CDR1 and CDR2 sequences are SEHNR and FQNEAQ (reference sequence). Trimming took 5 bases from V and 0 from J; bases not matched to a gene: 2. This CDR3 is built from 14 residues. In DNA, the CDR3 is TGTGCCAGCAGCGCGGGACAGGTGAACACTGAAGCTTTCCTT. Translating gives CASSAGQVNTEAFL.

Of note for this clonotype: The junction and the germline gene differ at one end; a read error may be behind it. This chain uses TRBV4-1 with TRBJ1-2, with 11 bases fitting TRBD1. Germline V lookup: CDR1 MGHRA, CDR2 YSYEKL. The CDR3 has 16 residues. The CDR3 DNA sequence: TGCGCTAGCAGCCCCAGCAGGACAGGGGGCTTAGGTGGCTACACCTTC. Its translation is CASSPSRTGGLGGYTF.

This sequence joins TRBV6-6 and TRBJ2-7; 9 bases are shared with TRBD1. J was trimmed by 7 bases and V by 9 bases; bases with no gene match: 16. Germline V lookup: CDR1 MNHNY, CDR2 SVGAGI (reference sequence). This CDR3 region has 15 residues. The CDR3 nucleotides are TGTGCCAGGAGTCGCCAGACAGGGGGAGACTCAGAGCAGTACTTC. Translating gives CARSRQTGGDSEQYF.

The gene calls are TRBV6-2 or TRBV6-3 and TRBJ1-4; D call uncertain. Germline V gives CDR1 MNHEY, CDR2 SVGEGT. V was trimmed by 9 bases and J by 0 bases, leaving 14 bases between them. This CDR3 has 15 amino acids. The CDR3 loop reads CASSRADATNEKLFF. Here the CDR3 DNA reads TGTGCCAGTAGTAGAGCAGACGCAACTAATGAAAAACTGTTTTTT.